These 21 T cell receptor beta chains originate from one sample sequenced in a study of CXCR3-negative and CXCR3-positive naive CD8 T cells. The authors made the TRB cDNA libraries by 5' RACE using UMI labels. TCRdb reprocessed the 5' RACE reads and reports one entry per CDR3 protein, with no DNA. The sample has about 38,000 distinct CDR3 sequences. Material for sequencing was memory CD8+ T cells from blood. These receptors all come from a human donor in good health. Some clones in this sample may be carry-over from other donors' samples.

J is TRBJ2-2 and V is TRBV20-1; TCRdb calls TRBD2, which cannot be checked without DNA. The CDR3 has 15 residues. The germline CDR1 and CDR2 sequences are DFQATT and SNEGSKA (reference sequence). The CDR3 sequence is CSARARTTDAGELFF.

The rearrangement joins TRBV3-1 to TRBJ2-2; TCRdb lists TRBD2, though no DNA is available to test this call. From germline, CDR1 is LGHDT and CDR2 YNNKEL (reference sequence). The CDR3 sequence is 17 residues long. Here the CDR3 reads CASSPPVGRRVAGELFF.

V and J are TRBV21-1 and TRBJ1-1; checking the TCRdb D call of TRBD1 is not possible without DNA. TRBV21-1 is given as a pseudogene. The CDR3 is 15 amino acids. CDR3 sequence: CASSKVQVENTEAFF.

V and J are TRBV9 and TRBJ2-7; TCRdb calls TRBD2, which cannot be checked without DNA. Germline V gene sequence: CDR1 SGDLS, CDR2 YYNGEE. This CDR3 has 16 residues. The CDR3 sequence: CASSAGVSGGSYEQYF.

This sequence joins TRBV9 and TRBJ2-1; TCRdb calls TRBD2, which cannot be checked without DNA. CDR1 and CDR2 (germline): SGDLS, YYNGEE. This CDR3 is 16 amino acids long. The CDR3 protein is CASSGLAGGPYNEQFF. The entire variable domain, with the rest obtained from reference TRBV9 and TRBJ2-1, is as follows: DSGVTQTPKHLITATGQRVTLRCSPRSGDLSVYWYQQSLDQGLQFLIQYYNGEERAKGNILERFSAQQFPDLHSELNLSSLELGDSALYFCASSGLAGGPYNEQFFGPGTRLTVL.

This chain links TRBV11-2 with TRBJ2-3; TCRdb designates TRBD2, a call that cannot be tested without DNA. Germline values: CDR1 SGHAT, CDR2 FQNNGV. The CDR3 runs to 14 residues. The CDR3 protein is CASSPSPGKDTQYF.

CDR3 in amino acids: CASSILAGDYEQYF. The rearrangement uses TRBV28 and TRBJ2-7; checking the TCRdb D call of TRBD2 is not possible without DNA. Per the germline V gene, CDR1 is MDHEN and CDR2 is SYDVKM. The CDR3 contains 14 residues.

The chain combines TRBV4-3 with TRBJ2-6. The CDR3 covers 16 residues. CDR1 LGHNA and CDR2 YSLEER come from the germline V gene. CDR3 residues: CASSQEVVSGANVLTF.

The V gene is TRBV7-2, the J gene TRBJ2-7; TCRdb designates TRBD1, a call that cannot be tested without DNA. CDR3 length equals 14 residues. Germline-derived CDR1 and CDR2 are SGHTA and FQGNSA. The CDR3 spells CASTPLSGGVEQYF.

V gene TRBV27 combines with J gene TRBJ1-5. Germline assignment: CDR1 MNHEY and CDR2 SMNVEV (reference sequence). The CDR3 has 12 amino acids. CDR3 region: CASSFYNQPQHF.

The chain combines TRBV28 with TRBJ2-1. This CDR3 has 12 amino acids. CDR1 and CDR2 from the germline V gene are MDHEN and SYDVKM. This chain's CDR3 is CASSLFYNEQFF.

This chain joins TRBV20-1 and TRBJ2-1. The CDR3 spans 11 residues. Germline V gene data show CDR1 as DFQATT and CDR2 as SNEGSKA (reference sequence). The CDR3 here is CSLRSYNEQFF.

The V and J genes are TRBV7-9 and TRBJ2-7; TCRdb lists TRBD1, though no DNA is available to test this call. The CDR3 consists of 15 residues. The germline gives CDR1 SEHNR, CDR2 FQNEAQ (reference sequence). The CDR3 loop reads CASRKDSTPAYEQYF.

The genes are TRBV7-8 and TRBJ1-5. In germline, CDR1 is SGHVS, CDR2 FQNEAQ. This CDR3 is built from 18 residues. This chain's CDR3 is CASSLGTSSGTFNQPQHF.

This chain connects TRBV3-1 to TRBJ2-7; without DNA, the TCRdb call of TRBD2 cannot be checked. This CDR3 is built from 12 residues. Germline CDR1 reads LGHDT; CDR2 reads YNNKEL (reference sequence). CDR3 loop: CASSQVGGQQYF.

CDR3 residues: CASTQGNTLNYGYTF. The genes are TRBV11-2 and TRBJ1-2; the D call from TCRdb, TRBD1, cannot be confirmed without DNA. The CDR3 sequence is 15 residues long. Germline CDR1 SGHAT, CDR2 FQNNGV.

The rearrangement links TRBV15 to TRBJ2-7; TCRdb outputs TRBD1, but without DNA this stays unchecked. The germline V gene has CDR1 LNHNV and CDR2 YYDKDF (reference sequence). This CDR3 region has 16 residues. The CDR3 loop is CATSGTGTGTIYEQYF.

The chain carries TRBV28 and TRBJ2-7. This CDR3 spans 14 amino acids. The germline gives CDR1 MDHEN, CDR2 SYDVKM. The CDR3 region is CASSLFRMVNEQYF.

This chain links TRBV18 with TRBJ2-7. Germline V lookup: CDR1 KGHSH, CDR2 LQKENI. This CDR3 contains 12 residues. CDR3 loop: CASSPEPYEQYF.

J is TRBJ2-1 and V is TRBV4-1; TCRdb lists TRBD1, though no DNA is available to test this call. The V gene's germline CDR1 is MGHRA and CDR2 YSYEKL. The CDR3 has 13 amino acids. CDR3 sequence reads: CASSQGRGDEQFF.

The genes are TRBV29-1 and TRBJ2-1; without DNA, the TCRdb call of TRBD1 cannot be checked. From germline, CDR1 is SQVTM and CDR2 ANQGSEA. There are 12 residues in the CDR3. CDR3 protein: CSGPTGVGEQFF.